This T cell receptor (beta chain) was recorded in a study of blood T cell repertoires in COVID-19. CDR1 is SGHNT, CDR2 YENEEA, per germline. The CDR3 is 15 residues long. Trimming removed 4 bases from V and 5 bases from J, with 17 bases in between. Recruitment covered 25 or so US areas and drew participants whose ages spanned 18 to 89 years. Up to 2 weeks before entering the study, exposed participants had met a COVID-19 case. Here immunoSEQ multiplex PCR was the method, and the copy in TCRdb shows in-frame clones only, minus some. The table records 200,000 to 300,000 clones, 83% of them present only once.

The clonotype comes from a woman aged 40-49 years who had been exposed to COVID-19. The sample taken for sequencing was PBMCs or T cells enriched from blood (not recorded which). V gene TRBV11-3 combines with J gene TRBJ2-5; maybe TRBD2 (6 bases). The CDR3 protein is CASSSGGAGHETQYF. In DNA, the CDR3 is TGTGCCAGCAGCTCCGGGGGAGCGGGTCATGAGACCCAGTACTTC.